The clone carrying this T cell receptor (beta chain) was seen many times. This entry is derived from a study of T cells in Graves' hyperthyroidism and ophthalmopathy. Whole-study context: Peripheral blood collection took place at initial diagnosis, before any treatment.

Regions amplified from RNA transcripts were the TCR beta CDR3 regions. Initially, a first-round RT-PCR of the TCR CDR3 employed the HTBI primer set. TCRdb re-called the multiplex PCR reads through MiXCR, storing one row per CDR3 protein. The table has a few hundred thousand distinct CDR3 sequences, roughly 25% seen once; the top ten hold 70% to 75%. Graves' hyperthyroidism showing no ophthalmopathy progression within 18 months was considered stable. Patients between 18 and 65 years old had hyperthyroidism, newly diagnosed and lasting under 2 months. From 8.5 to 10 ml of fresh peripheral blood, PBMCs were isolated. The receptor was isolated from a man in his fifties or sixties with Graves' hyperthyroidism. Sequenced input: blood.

The CDR3 loop reads CASSEAGGIPNTEAFF. Here the CDR3 DNA reads TGCGCCAGCAGTGAGGCGGGAGGAATCCCGAACACTGAAGCTTTCTTT. The chain couples TRBV10-1 to TRBJ1-1; D is unresolved. V shed 2 bases and J shed 1 base, with 14 bases lying between them. CDR1 is WNHNN, CDR2 SYGVQD, per germline (reference sequence). This CDR3 has 16 residues.